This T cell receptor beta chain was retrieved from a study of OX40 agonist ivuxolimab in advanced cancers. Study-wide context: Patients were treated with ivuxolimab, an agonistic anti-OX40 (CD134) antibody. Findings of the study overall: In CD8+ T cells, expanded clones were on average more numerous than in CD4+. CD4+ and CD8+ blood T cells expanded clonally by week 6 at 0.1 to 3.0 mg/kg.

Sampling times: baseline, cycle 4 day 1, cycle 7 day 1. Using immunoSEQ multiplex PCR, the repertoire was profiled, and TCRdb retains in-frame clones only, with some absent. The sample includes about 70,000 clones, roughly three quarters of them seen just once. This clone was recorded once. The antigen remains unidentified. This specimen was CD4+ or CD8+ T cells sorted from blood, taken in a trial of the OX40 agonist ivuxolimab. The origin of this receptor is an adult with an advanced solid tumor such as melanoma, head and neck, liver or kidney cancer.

The CDR3 region has the DNA TGCGCCAGCAGCAGCAGGGGAACGGGGGTAAAGTACTTC. Translation: CASSSRGTGVKYF. The chain carries TRBV5-1 and TRBJ2-7, with D perhaps being TRBD1 or TRBD2 (6 bases each). Germline loops: CDR1 SGHRS, CDR2 YFSETQ. The CDR3 extends over 13 amino acids. The V end was cut by 4 bases, the J end by 11 bases, with 19 bases between.